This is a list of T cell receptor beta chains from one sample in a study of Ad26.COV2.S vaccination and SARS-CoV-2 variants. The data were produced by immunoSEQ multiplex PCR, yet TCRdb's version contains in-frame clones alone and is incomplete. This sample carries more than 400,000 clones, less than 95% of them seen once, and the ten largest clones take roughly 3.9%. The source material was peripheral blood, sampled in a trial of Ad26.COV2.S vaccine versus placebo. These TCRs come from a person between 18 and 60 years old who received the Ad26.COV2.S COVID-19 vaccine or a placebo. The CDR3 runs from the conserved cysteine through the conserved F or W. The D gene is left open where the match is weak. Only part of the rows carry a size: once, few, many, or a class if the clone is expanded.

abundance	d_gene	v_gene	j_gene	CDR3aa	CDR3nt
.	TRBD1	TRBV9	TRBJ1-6	CASSNRDSPNSPLHF	TGTGCCAGCAGCAACAGGGACAGCCCTAATTCACCCCTCCACTTT
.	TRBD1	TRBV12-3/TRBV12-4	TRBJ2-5	CASSGTDQETQYF	TGTGCCAGCAGTGGGACAGATCAGGAGACCCAGTACTTC
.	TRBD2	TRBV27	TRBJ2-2	CASSPTSGRAFGELFF	TGTGCCAGCAGCCCGACTAGCGGGAGGGCCTTCGGGGAGCTGTTTTTT
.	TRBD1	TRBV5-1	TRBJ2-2	CASSRQGMNTGELFF	TGCGCCAGCAGCCGACAGGGAATGAACACCGGGGAGCTGTTTTTT
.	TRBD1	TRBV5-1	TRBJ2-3	CASSEGASTDTQYF	TGCGCCAGCAGCGAGGGGGCTAGCACAGATACGCAGTATTTT
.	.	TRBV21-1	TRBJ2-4	CANSKGTGALAKNIQYF	TGTGCCAACAGCAAAGGTACGGGGGCTTTAGCCAAAAACATTCAGTACTTC
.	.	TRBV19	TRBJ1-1	CASSILRTKGNTEAFF	TGTGCCAGTAGTATTCTCAGGACTAAGGGAAACACTGAAGCTTTCTTT
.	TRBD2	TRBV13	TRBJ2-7	CASSLDGGRASYEQYF	TGTGCCAGCAGCTTAGACGGCGGGAGGGCCTCCTACGAGCAGTACTTC
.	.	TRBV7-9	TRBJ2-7	CASSLRTYEQYF	TGTGCCAGCAGCCTTAGAACCTACGAGCAGTACTTC
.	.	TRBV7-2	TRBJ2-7	CASSLAVVSNYEQYF	TGTGCCAGCAGCTTAGCGGTGGTCAGCAACTACGAGCAGTACTTC
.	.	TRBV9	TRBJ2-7	CASSVGASLNYEQYF	TGTGCCAGCAGCGTAGGCGCTAGCTTGAACTACGAGCAGTACTTC
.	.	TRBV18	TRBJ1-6	CASSPRALYSYNSPLHF	TGTGCCAGCTCACCCCGTGCGCTGTACTCCTATAATTCACCCCTCCACTTT
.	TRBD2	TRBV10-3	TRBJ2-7	CAISESTSGSYEQYF	TGTGCCATCAGTGAGTCAACTAGCGGGAGTTACGAGCAGTACTTC
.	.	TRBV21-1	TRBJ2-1	CASSKAAAGAANEQFF	TGTGCCAGCAGCAAAGCGGCCGCGGGAGCGGCCAATGAGCAGTTCTTC
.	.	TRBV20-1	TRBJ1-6	CSASKDSLNNSPLHF	TGCAGTGCTAGTAAGGACAGCCTAAATAATTCACCCCTCCACTTT
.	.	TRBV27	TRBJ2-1	CASSQWDSFNPGALKGDYNEQFF	TGTGCCAGCAGCCAATGGGACTCGTTTAACCCCGGTGCCCTAAAGGGGGATTACAATGAGCAGTTCTTC
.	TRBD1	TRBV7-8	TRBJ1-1	CASSSGQGPTEAFF	TGTGCCAGCAGCTCGGGACAGGGACCGACTGAAGCTTTCTTT
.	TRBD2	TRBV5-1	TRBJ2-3	CASSIPTSGRGDTQYF	TGCGCCAGCAGCATCCCGACTAGCGGGAGAGGAGATACGCAGTATTTT
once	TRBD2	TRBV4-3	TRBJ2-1	CASSQDHPSGSYNEQFF	TGCGCCAGCAGCCAAGATCACCCTAGCGGGTCCTACAATGAGCAGTTCTTC
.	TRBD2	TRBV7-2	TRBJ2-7	CASSLGGTSGTYEQYF	TGTGCCAGCAGCTTAGGAGGGACTAGCGGAACCTACGAGCAGTACTTC
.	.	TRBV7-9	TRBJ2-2	CASSFSEAGTGELFF	TGTGCCAGCAGCTTCTCAGAGGCGGGGACCGGGGAGCTGTTTTTT
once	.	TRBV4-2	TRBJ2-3	CASSQDPRDTQYF	TGTGCCAGCAGCCAAGACCCACGCGATACGCAGTATTTT